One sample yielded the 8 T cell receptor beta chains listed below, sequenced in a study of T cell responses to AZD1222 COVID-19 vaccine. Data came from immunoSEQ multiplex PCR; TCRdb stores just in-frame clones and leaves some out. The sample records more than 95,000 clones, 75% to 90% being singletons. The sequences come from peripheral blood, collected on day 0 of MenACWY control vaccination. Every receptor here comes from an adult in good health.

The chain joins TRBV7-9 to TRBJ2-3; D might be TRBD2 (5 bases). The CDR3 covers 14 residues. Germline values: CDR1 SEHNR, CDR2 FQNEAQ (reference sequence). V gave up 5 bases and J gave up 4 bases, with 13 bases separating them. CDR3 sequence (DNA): TGTGCCAGCAGCCGGACGGGATCAGCAGATACGCAGTATTTT. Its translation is CASSRTGSADTQYF.

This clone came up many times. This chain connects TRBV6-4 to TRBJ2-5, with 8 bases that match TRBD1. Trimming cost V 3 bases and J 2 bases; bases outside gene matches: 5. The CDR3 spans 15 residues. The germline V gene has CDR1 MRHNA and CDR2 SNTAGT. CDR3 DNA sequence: TGTGCCAGCAGTGAAGGACAGGGAGGTCAAGAGACCCAGTACTTC. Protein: CASSEGQGGQETQYF.

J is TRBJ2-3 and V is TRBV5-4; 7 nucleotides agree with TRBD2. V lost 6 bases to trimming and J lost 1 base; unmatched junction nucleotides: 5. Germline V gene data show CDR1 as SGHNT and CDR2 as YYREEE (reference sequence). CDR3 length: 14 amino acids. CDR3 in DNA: TGTGCCAGCACCGCGAGCGGGGGCACAGATACGCAGTATTTT. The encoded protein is CASTASGGTDTQYF.

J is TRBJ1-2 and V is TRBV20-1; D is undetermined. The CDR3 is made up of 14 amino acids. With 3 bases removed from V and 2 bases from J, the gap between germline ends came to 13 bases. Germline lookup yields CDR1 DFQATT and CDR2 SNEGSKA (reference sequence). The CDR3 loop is CSASVGRVNYGYTF. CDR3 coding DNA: TGCAGTGCTAGTGTGGGCAGAGTGAACTATGGCTACACCTTC.

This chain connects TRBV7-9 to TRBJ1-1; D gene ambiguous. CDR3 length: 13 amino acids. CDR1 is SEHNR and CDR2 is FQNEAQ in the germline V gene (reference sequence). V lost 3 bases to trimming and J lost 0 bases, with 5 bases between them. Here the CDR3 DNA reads TGTGCCAGCAGCTTTGACATGAACACTGAAGCTTTCTTT. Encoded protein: CASSFDMNTEAFF.

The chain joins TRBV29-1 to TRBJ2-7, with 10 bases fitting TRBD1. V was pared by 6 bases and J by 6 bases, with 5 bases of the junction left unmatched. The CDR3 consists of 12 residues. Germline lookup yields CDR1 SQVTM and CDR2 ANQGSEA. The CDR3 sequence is CSVQRTGGEQYF. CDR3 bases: TGCAGCGTCCAACGGACAGGGGGCGAGCAGTACTTC.

CDR3 nucleotides: TGTGCCAGCTCACTAGAGGGCCGGGAGCTGTTTTTT. This gives the protein CASSLEGRELFF. The chain uses TRBV18 and TRBJ2-2; possible D gene TRBD2, 5 bases. With 4 bases removed from V and 9 bases from J, the gap between germline ends came to 9 bases. The CDR3 consists of 12 residues. Germline-derived CDR1 and CDR2 are KGHSH and LQKENI.

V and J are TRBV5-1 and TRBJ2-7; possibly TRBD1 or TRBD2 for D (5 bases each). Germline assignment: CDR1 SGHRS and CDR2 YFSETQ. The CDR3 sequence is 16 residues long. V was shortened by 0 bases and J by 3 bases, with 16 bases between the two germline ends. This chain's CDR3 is CASSLGGSNVNYEQYF. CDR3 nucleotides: TGCGCCAGCAGCTTGGGGGGGAGCAACGTTAACTACGAGCAGTACTTC. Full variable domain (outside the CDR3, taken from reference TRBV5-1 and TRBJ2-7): KAGVTQTPRYLIKTRGQQVTLSCSPISGHRSVSWYQQTPGQGLQFLFEYFSETQRNKGNFPGRFSGRQFSNSRSEMNVSTLELGDSALYLCASSLGGSNVNYEQYFGPGTRLTVT.